This T cell receptor beta chain was documented in a study of blood T cell repertoires in COVID-19 (dated by TCRdb to about 2020). Study-wide context: Collaborator samples came from the United States, Italy and Spain and covered acute and convalescent phases of COVID-19. Subjects who had been exposed to COVID-19, were actively infected with it, or had recovered from it provided the deeply sampled blood TCRbeta repertoires that made up the dataset. Where HLA class I and class II types were available, the types were taken from metadata supplied by the sample provider, not from assay-based typing. The repertoires were made available in a free public database intended to serve as a resource for research on the immune response to SARS-CoV-2. Nearly every sample came with metadata listing a de-identified subject ID, COVID-19 status, age in years and sex. The prospective study material was composed of cDNA or gDNA derived from T cells, B-cell-depleted T cells, or PBMCs. The samples were drawn from the first 160 participants of the ongoing ImmuneRACE study and from over a thousand subjects provided by 6 global collaborators. Overall study outcomes, separate from this receptor: The quantity of clinical and demographic metadata differed by source and by participant and was supplied without curation.

CDR1 SGHVS and CDR2 FNYEAQ were looked up in the germline V gene. V ends up 1 base short and J 7 bases short, with an unmatched junction base count of 12. From the cysteine through the phenylalanine, the CDR3 covers 17 amino acids. The DNA shown is the 51-base CDR3, in frame from base 1. The immunoSEQ Assay, a bias-controlled multiplex PCR, was used to amplify TCRbeta CDR3 regions from genomic DNA. Processing in the source paper ran as follows. Nucleated cell counts per sample were estimated from amplification of reference gene primers within the assay. To quantify the absolute abundance of each unique TCRbeta CDR3 rearrangement, sequence reads were collapsed and filtered. For each sample, productive Simpson clonality was calculated as the square root of Simpson's diversity index over productive rearrangements. TCRdb stores this immuneACCESS table with in-frame sequences only. Part of the clones is absent; in the studies checked, under half of the shortfall reflects unresolved V genes, and no reason is known for the rest. The V and J calls and clone size are taken from that table; D and trimming were inferred from the DNA. The sample records tens of thousands of clones, 82% of which are singletons. The top ten clones comprise about 19% of the sample.

Collaborating institutions collected whole blood in K2EDTA tubes following their own protocols. For TCRbeta analysis, collaborators shipped samples in one of three forms: frozen whole blood, isolated PBMCs, or DNA extracted from either of those sample types. This clone was found a few times. Its antigen has not been determined. There are no base qualities to consult, and no much larger clone falls within one base. This TCR came from a human donor in a cohort sampled during active COVID-19. Sequencing used peripheral blood. Rearrangement joined TRBV7-6 to TRBJ2-7; TRBD1 lines up with 11 middle nucleotides. The DNA reads as follows: TGTGCCAGCAGCTTAGGGGACCCGGGACAGGGGGTGAGGGAGCAGTACTTC. This yields the protein CASSLGDPGQGVREQYF.